This is a list of T cell receptor beta chains from one sample in a study of Ad26.COV2.S vaccination and SARS-CoV-2 variants. TCRdb's copy holds only in-frame clones and misses some; the assay was immunoSEQ multiplex PCR. The table has about 350,000 clones, more than 85% seen once. This material consisted of peripheral blood, taken in a trial of Ad26.COV2.S vaccine versus placebo. The source of these receptors is a person aged 18-60 years who received the Ad26.COV2.S COVID-19 vaccine or a placebo. Both conserved end residues are part of each CDR3. Fields, in order: J gene, D gene, clone size, V gene, CDR3 DNA, CDR3 protein. The D gene is left open where the match is weak. The size entry is marked missing in some rows and otherwise reads once, few, many or a size class.

j_gene: TRBJ2-1
d_gene: TRBD2
abundance: once
v_gene: TRBV5-5
CDR3nt: TGTGCCAGCAGCTTGGAACTAGCGGTTCGGCAGTTCTTC
CDR3aa: CASSLELAVRQFF

j_gene: TRBJ1-1
d_gene: -
abundance: -
v_gene: TRBV5-4
CDR3nt: TGTGCCAGCAGCCCCGCGGGGGTTCGGACTGAAGCTTTCTTT
CDR3aa: CASSPAGVRTEAFF

j_gene: TRBJ2-5
d_gene: -
abundance: once
v_gene: TRBV5-8
CDR3nt: TGTGCCAGCAGCTTGTCCCTTGCGAGTACCCAGTACTTC
CDR3aa: CASSLSLASTQYF

j_gene: TRBJ1-1
d_gene: -
abundance: -
v_gene: TRBV11-2
CDR3nt: TGTGCCAGCAGCTTAATCACCGTGACTGAAGCTTTCTTT
CDR3aa: CASSLITVTEAFF

j_gene: TRBJ2-2
d_gene: -
abundance: -
v_gene: TRBV4-1
CDR3nt: TGCGCCAGCAGCCAAGAGAGACCACCTCGAACCCAGCCCGGGGAGCTGTTTTTT
CDR3aa: CASSQERPPRTQPGELFF

j_gene: TRBJ2-2
d_gene: TRBD2
abundance: few
v_gene: TRBV4-1
CDR3nt: TGCGCCAGCAGCCACCCGGCTAGCGGGAACACCGGGGAGCTGTTTTTT
CDR3aa: CASSHPASGNTGELFF

j_gene: TRBJ1-4
d_gene: -
abundance: -
v_gene: TRBV28
CDR3nt: TGTGCCAGCCGGTGGGGGTTCACTAATGAAAAACTGTTTTTT
CDR3aa: CASRWGFTNEKLFF

j_gene: TRBJ1-1
d_gene: -
abundance: -
v_gene: TRBV4-3
CDR3nt: TGCGCCAGCAGCCGCGAGCTGTCTGAATCTGAAGCTTTCTTT
CDR3aa: CASSRELSESEAFF

j_gene: TRBJ1-5
d_gene: -
abundance: few
v_gene: TRBV12-3/TRBV12-4
CDR3nt: TGTGCCAGCAGTTTAGGCCTATATCAGCCCCAGCATTTT
CDR3aa: CASSLGLYQPQHF

j_gene: TRBJ2-1
d_gene: TRBD1
abundance: -
v_gene: TRBV7-2
CDR3nt: TGTGCCAGCAGCCAGAAAGGGACAGGGAAGGACAATGAGCAGTTCTTC
CDR3aa: CASSQKGTGKDNEQFF

j_gene: TRBJ2-3
d_gene: -
abundance: -
v_gene: TRBV24-1
CDR3nt: TGTGCCACCAGTGATGCGGGACCCCCCACAGATACGCAGTATTTT
CDR3aa: CATSDAGPPTDTQYF

j_gene: TRBJ2-1
d_gene: TRBD2
abundance: -
v_gene: TRBV5-1
CDR3nt: TGCGCCAGCACGTGGACTAGCGGGGGGATTTCCTACAATGAGCAGTTCTTC
CDR3aa: CASTWTSGGISYNEQFF

j_gene: TRBJ1-3
d_gene: -
abundance: -
v_gene: TRBV19
CDR3nt: TGTGCCAGCAACGAGCGGCGCGGGAACACCATATATTTT
CDR3aa: CASNERRGNTIYF

j_gene: TRBJ1-4
d_gene: TRBD1
abundance: -
v_gene: TRBV4-1
CDR3nt: TGCGCCAGCAGCCACGGGGAGGGGGCGGGTAATGAAAAACTGTTTTTT
CDR3aa: CASSHGEGAGNEKLFF

j_gene: TRBJ2-7
d_gene: -
abundance: -
v_gene: TRBV7-7
CDR3nt: TGTGCCAGCAGCCTAGACAGGTTTGACGAGCAGTACTTC
CDR3aa: CASSLDRFDEQYF

j_gene: TRBJ1-5
d_gene: -
abundance: few
v_gene: TRBV7-9
CDR3nt: TGTGCCAGCAGCTTAGGGGGGGGCAAGCCCCAGCATTTT
CDR3aa: CASSLGGGKPQHF

j_gene: TRBJ2-7
d_gene: -
abundance: -
v_gene: TRBV19
CDR3nt: TGTGCCAGTAGTTCGTTGCAAGGTCCCTACGAGCAGTACTTC
CDR3aa: CASSSLQGPYEQYF

j_gene: TRBJ2-7
d_gene: TRBD1
abundance: -
v_gene: TRBV18
CDR3nt: TGTGCCAGTCACTCAAACCAGGGGGCCTACGAGCAGTACTTC
CDR3aa: CASHSNQGAYEQYF

j_gene: TRBJ2-7
d_gene: -
abundance: -
v_gene: TRBV7-9
CDR3nt: TGTGCCAGCAGCCGAAAGGACGAGCAGTACTTC
CDR3aa: CASSRKDEQYF

j_gene: TRBJ2-2
d_gene: -
abundance: once
v_gene: TRBV9
CDR3nt: TGTGCCAGCAGCGGGGTTGCACAGAACACCGGGGAGCTGTTTTTT
CDR3aa: CASSGVAQNTGELFF

j_gene: TRBJ2-7
d_gene: -
abundance: -
v_gene: TRBV5-6
CDR3nt: TGTGCCAGCAGCCGTTCGACAGGCCTCTACGAGCAGTACTTC
CDR3aa: CASSRSTGLYEQYF

j_gene: TRBJ1-6
d_gene: -
abundance: -
v_gene: TRBV28
CDR3nt: TGTGCCAGCAGTTTGGGCTCCTATAATTCACCCCTCCACTTT
CDR3aa: CASSLGSYNSPLHF

j_gene: TRBJ2-1
d_gene: TRBD2
abundance: -
v_gene: TRBV4-2
CDR3nt: TGTGCCAGCAGCCAAGCTAGCGGGAGCATCTATGAGCAGTTCTTC
CDR3aa: CASSQASGSIYEQFF

j_gene: TRBJ2-2
d_gene: TRBD1
abundance: few
v_gene: TRBV27
CDR3nt: TGTGCCAGCAGTTCCGACCCGGGACAGGGGGTTGGGGAGCTGTTTTTT
CDR3aa: CASSSDPGQGVGELFF

j_gene: TRBJ1-2
d_gene: -
abundance: once
v_gene: TRBV5-8
CDR3nt: TGTGCCAGCAGCTTACTTATTGGCTACACCTTC
CDR3aa: CASSLLIGYTF

j_gene: TRBJ1-1
d_gene: -
abundance: -
v_gene: TRBV3-1/TRBV3-2
CDR3nt: TGTGCCAGCAGTCAACGGGGGTCTGAAGCTTTCTTT
CDR3aa: CASSQRGSEAFF

j_gene: TRBJ1-4
d_gene: -
abundance: -
v_gene: TRBV7-9
CDR3nt: TGTGCCAGCAGCTACGGAAAACAGGGAGTTAATGAAAAACTGTTTTTT
CDR3aa: CASSYGKQGVNEKLFF

j_gene: TRBJ2-7
d_gene: TRBD1
abundance: -
v_gene: TRBV28
CDR3nt: TGTGCCAGCAGTTCCATCGACAGGGTCAGGGTTTACGAGCAGTACTTC
CDR3aa: CASSSIDRVRVYEQYF

j_gene: TRBJ2-3
d_gene: -
abundance: once
v_gene: TRBV10-2
CDR3nt: TGCGCCAGCAGTGAGTCGAGGGAGCCCACAGATACGCAGTATTTT
CDR3aa: CASSESREPTDTQYF

j_gene: TRBJ2-3
d_gene: -
abundance: -
v_gene: TRBV5-1
CDR3nt: TGCGCCAGCAGCAGGGGACAGACTAGGAAAGATACGCAGTATTTT
CDR3aa: CASSRGQTRKDTQYF

j_gene: TRBJ1-6
d_gene: -
abundance: -
v_gene: TRBV6-2/TRBV6-3
CDR3nt: TGTGCCAGCAGTCCCCTCGCGGGCCGAGATTCACCCCTCCACTTT
CDR3aa: CASSPLAGRDSPLHF

j_gene: TRBJ2-5
d_gene: -
abundance: -
v_gene: TRBV7-2
CDR3nt: TGTGCCAGCAGCTTAGCGTTGGGGTTTGGAGAGACCCAGTACTTC
CDR3aa: CASSLALGFGETQYF

j_gene: TRBJ2-1
d_gene: -
abundance: -
v_gene: TRBV14
CDR3nt: TGTGCCAGCAGCCATGAAACCCAAGTGCAGTTCTTC
CDR3aa: CASSHETQVQFF

j_gene: TRBJ1-4
d_gene: -
abundance: -
v_gene: TRBV5-5
CDR3nt: TGTGCCAGCAGCTTGGAGGCCAATTTAAATGAAAAACTGTTTTTT
CDR3aa: CASSLEANLNEKLFF

j_gene: TRBJ1-1
d_gene: -
abundance: -
v_gene: TRBV19
CDR3nt: TGTGCCAGTAGTTCGACGGGAAACACTGAAGCTTTCTTT
CDR3aa: CASSSTGNTEAFF

j_gene: TRBJ1-5
d_gene: -
abundance: -
v_gene: TRBV27
CDR3nt: TGTGCCAGCAGTCCAGAAGGGACTTTAGGAAGTCAGCCCCAGCATTTT
CDR3aa: CASSPEGTLGSQPQHF

j_gene: TRBJ1-3
d_gene: -
abundance: few
v_gene: TRBV7-3
CDR3nt: TGTGCCAGCAGCCCTGGACAACCCTCTGGAAACACCATATATTTT
CDR3aa: CASSPGQPSGNTIYF

j_gene: TRBJ2-7
d_gene: -
abundance: -
v_gene: TRBV5-8
CDR3nt: TGTGCCAGCAGCTTTTACTACGAGCAGTACTTC
CDR3aa: CASSFYYEQYF

j_gene: TRBJ1-5
d_gene: TRBD1
abundance: -
v_gene: TRBV5-1
CDR3nt: TGCGCCAGCACCACAGGGGAATCTAAGTTGAATCAGCCCCAGCATTTT
CDR3aa: CASTTGESKLNQPQHF

j_gene: TRBJ1-2
d_gene: -
abundance: -
v_gene: TRBV4-2
CDR3nt: TGTGCCAGCAGCCAAGTAGGGGTTAGCTATGGCTACACCTTC
CDR3aa: CASSQVGVSYGYTF

j_gene: TRBJ1-1
d_gene: -
abundance: -
v_gene: TRBV18
CDR3nt: TGTGCCAGCTCACCGGACAGATTGAACACTGAAGCTTTCTTT
CDR3aa: CASSPDRLNTEAFF

j_gene: TRBJ2-1
d_gene: -
abundance: -
v_gene: TRBV6-5
CDR3nt: TGTGCCAGCAGTTCTGGGGGAGCCTACAATGAGCAGTTCTTC
CDR3aa: CASSSGGAYNEQFF

j_gene: TRBJ1-6
d_gene: -
abundance: -
v_gene: TRBV14
CDR3nt: TGTGCCAGCAGCCAAGGATGGGGGGCTAAGAACTATAATTCACCCCTCCACTTT
CDR3aa: CASSQGWGAKNYNSPLHF

j_gene: TRBJ1-6
d_gene: TRBD1
abundance: -
v_gene: TRBV6-8
CDR3nt: TGTGCCAGCAGCGAGTTAAGGGACAGGAATTCACCCCTCCACTTT
CDR3aa: CASSELRDRNSPLHF

j_gene: TRBJ2-3
d_gene: -
abundance: once
v_gene: TRBV5-4
CDR3nt: TGTGCCAGCAGCGGGGGGGGAAGGCAGGGGTCAGATACGCAGTATTTT
CDR3aa: CASSGGGRQGSDTQYF

j_gene: TRBJ2-7
d_gene: -
abundance: -
v_gene: TRBV5-5
CDR3nt: TGTGCCAGCAGCGGAACCGGGAGCTCCTACGAGCAGTACTTC
CDR3aa: CASSGTGSSYEQYF

j_gene: TRBJ1-2
d_gene: TRBD1
abundance: -
v_gene: TRBV6-2/TRBV6-3
CDR3nt: TGTGCCAGCAGTTACCCTCCTGGACAGGGGGGTTCGACGGGCTATGGCTACACCTTC
CDR3aa: CASSYPPGQGGSTGYGYTF

j_gene: TRBJ1-3
d_gene: -
abundance: -
v_gene: TRBV19
CDR3nt: TGTGCCAGTACCCCCCGGGCCCTATTCTCTGGAAACACCATATATTTT
CDR3aa: CASTPRALFSGNTIYF

j_gene: TRBJ2-7
d_gene: -
abundance: -
v_gene: TRBV5-4
CDR3nt: TGTGCCAGCAGCTTCAGAATCAGTAGTGAGCAGTACTTC
CDR3aa: CASSFRISSEQYF

j_gene: TRBJ1-5
d_gene: -
abundance: few
v_gene: TRBV7-2
CDR3nt: TGTGCCAGCAGCTTAAGGCGTGGGAATCAGCCCCAGCATTTT
CDR3aa: CASSLRRGNQPQHF

j_gene: TRBJ2-5
d_gene: TRBD1
abundance: once
v_gene: TRBV29-1
CDR3nt: TGCAGCGTGGGGGGACAGGGGGAGACCCAGTACTTC
CDR3aa: CSVGGQGETQYF

j_gene: TRBJ2-6
d_gene: -
abundance: -
v_gene: TRBV6-6
CDR3nt: TGTGCCAGCAGCCCCGAGAAGCGACAGGCTTTTGGTTCTGGGGCCAACGTCCTGACTTTC
CDR3aa: CASSPEKRQAFGSGANVLTF

j_gene: TRBJ1-3
d_gene: -
abundance: -
v_gene: TRBV28
CDR3nt: TGTGCCAGCAGTACAAGGGGGTCTGGAAACACCATATATTTT
CDR3aa: CASSTRGSGNTIYF

j_gene: TRBJ1-1
d_gene: -
abundance: -
v_gene: TRBV28
CDR3nt: TGTGCCAGCAGTTGGGGGACGTTGAACACTGAAGCTTTCTTT
CDR3aa: CASSWGTLNTEAFF

j_gene: TRBJ2-3
d_gene: TRBD1
abundance: once
v_gene: TRBV27
CDR3nt: TGTGCCAGCAGTTTATCGGACCAGGGGGCGGATACGCAGTATTTT
CDR3aa: CASSLSDQGADTQYF

j_gene: TRBJ2-1
d_gene: TRBD2
abundance: -
v_gene: TRBV5-6
CDR3nt: TGTGCCAGCAGCCCCTACACTAGCGGGGGGCTCAATGAGCAGTTCTTC
CDR3aa: CASSPYTSGGLNEQFF

j_gene: TRBJ1-1
d_gene: TRBD1
abundance: -
v_gene: TRBV5-6
CDR3nt: TGTGCCAGCAGCTTACCGGGACAGGGCCAATTTGAAGCTTTCTTT
CDR3aa: CASSLPGQGQFEAFF

j_gene: TRBJ2-7
d_gene: TRBD2
abundance: -
v_gene: TRBV5-4
CDR3nt: TGTGCCAGCAGCTTCCGGCTAGCGGGCTTCTCCTACGAGCAGTACTTC
CDR3aa: CASSFRLAGFSYEQYF

j_gene: TRBJ2-1
d_gene: -
abundance: -
v_gene: TRBV2
CDR3nt: TGTGCCAGCAGTTTACAGGGCAGTGGATACGGTGAGCAGTTCTTC
CDR3aa: CASSLQGSGYGEQFF

j_gene: TRBJ2-7
d_gene: TRBD2
abundance: -
v_gene: TRBV9
CDR3nt: TGTGCCAGCAGCGTAGAGGACGGGAGGGCTCTCTACGAGCAGTACTTC
CDR3aa: CASSVEDGRALYEQYF